This TCR beta chain was sequenced for a study of regulatory dendritic cells for organ transplantation. The CDR3 covers 13 residues. Trimming removed 2 bases from V and 1 base from J, with 6 bases in between. The germline CDR1 and CDR2 sequences are MNHNY and SVGAGI (reference sequence). CD4+ or CD8+ T cells were sorted as naive CD45RA+ or memory CD45RO+. TCRdb's copy holds only in-frame clones and misses some; the assay was immunoSEQ multiplex PCR. This table holds 21,000 or so clones, 60% to 80% found once. A single count supports this clone. Antigen unknown. Study-wide results and limits: Naive CD4+ and CD8+ repertoires were highly diverse; memory CD8+ was most oligoclonal. Among resting subsets, memory CD8+ cells contained the most alloreactive clonotypes. Mature dendritic cells appeared to drive more memory CD8+ clonal expansion than regulatory ones.

This sequence joins TRBV6-6 and TRBJ2-7; D is ambiguous. This clonotype originated in a human donor in good health. Material: memory CD4+ T cells from blood. The subset here: CD45RO+ memory T cells. This chain's CDR3 is CASSYLGSYEQYF. The CDR3 DNA is TGTGCCAGCAGTTACCTAGGATCCTACGAGCAGTACTTC.